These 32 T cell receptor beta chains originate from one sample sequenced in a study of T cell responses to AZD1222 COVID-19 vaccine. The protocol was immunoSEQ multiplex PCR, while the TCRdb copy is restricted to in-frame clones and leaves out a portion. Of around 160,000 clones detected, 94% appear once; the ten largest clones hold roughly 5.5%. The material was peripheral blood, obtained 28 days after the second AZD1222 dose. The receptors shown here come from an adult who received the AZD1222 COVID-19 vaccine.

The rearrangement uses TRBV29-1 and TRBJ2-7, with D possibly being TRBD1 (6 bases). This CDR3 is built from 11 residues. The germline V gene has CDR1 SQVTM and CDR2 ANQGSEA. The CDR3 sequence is CSVGALNEQYF. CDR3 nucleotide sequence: TGCAGTGTGGGGGCTCTAAACGAGCAGTACTTC.

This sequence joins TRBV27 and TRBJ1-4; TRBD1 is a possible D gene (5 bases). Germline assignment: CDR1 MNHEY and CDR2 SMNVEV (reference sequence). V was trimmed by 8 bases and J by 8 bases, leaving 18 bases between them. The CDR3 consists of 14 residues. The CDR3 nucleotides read TGTGCCAGCGCGTCTGTGGGACTTTGGGAAAAACTGTTTTTT. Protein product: CASASVGLWEKLFF. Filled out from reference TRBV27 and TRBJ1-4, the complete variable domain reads EAQVTQNPRYLITVTGKKLTVTCSQNMNHEYMSWYRQDPGLGLRQIYYSMNVEVTDKGDVPEGYKVSRKEKRNFPLILESPSPNQTSLYFCASASVGLWEKLFFGSGTQLSVL.

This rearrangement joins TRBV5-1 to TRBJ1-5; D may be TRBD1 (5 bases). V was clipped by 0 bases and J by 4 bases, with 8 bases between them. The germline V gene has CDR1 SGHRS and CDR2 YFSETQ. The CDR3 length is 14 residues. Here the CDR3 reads CASSLGGTNQPQHF. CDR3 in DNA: TGCGCCAGCAGCTTGGGGGGGACGAATCAGCCCCAGCATTTT.

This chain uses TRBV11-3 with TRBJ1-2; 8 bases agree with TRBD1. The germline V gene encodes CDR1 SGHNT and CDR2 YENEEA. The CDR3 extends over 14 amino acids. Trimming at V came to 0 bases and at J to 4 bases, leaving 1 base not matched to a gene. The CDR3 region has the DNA TGTGCCAGCAGCTTAGACGGACAGGGCTATGGCTACACCTTC. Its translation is CASSLDGQGYGYTF.

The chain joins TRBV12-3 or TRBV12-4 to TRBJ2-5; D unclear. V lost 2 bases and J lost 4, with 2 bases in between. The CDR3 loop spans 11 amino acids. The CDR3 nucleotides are TGTGCCAGCAGTTTATTAGAGACCCAGTACTTC. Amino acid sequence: CASSLLETQYF.

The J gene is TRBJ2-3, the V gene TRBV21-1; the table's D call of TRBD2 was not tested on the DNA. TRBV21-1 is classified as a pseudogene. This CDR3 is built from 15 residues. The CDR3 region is CASSKIGGCTDTQYF. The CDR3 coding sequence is TGTGCCAGCAGCAAGATAGGCGGATGCACAGATACGCAGTATTTT.

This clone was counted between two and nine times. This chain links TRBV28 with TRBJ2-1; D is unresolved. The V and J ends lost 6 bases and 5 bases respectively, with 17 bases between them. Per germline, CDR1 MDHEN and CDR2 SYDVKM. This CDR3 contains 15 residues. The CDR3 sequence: CASRPPPRVNNEQFF. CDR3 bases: TGTGCCAGCAGACCCCCGCCTAGGGTAAACAATGAGCAGTTCTTC.

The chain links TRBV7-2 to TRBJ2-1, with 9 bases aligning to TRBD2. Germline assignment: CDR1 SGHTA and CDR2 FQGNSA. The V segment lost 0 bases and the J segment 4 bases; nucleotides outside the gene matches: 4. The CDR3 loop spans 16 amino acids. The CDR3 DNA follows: TGTGCCAGCAGCTTAGCGCGCACTAGCGGGTACAATGAGCAGTTCTTC. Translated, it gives CASSLARTSGYNEQFF.

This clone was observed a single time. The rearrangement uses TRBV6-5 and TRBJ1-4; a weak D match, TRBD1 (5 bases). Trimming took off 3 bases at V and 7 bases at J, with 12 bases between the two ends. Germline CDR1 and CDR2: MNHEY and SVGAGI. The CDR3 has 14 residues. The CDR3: CASSYSGGGEKLFF. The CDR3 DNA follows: TGTGCCAGCAGTTATTCCGGGGGAGGTGAAAAACTGTTTTTT.

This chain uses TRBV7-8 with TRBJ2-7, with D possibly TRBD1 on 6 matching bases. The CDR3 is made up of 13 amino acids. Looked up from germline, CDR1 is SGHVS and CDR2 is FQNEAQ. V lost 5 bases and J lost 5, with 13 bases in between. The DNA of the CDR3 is TGTGCCAGCAGCAACGGACAGCTTGACGAGCAGTACTTC. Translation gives CASSNGQLDEQYF.

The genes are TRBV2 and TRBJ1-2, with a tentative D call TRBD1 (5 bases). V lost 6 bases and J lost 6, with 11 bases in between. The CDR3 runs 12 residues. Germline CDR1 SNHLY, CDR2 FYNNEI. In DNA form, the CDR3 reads TGTGCCAGCAGCTTCGACAGAGATGGCTACACCTTC. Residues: CASSFDRDGYTF.

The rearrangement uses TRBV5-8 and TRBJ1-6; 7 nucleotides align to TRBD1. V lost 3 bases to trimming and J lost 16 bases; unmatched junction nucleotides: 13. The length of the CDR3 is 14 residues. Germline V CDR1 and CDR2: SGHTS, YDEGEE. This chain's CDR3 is CASSYRGMSRELHF. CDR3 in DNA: TGTGCCAGCAGCTACAGGGGAATGTCTCGAGAGCTCCACTTT.

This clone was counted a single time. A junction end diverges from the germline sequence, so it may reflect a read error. CDR3 DNA sequence: TGCACCTCCCGCGGGACTAGCGGGAAAGAGACCCAGTACTTC. Amino acids: CTSRGTSGKETQYF. J is TRBJ2-5 and V is TRBV3-1 (or the pseudogene TRBV3-2); the match to TRBD2 covers 13 bases. The CDR3 sequence is 14 residues long. Germline assignment: CDR1 LGHDT and CDR2 YNNKEL (reference sequence).

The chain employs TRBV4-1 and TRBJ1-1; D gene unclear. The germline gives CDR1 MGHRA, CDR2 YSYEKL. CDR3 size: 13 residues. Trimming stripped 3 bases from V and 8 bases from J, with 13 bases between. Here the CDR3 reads CASSQLPFIEAFF. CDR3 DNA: TGCGCCAGCAGCCAGCTTCCCTTCATAGAAGCTTTCTTT.

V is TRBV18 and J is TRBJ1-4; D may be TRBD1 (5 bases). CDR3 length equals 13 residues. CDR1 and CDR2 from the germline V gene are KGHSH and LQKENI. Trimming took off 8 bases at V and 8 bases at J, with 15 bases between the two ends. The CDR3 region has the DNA TGTGCCAGCCTCCGAGGGGCCCGGGAAAAACTGTTTTTT. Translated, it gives CASLRGAREKLFF.

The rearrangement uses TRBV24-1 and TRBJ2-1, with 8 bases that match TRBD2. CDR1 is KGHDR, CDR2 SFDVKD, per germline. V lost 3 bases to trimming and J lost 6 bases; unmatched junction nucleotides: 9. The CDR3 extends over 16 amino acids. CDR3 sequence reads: CATSDPRGGEGNEQFF. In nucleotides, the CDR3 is TGTGCCACCAGTGATCCCCGGGGGGGGGAGGGCAATGAGCAGTTCTTC.

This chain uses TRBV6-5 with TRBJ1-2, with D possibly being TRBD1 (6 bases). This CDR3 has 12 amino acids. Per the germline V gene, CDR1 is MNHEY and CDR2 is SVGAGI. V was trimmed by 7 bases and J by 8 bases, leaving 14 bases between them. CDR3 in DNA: TGTGCCAGCATCCGACAGGCCTTCGGCTACACCTTC. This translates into CASIRQAFGYTF.

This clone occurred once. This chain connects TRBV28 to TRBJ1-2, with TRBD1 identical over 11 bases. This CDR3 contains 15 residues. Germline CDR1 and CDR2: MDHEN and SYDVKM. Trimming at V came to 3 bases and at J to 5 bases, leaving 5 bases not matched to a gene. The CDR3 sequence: CASSFLGQGEYGYTF. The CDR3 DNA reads TGTGCCAGCAGTTTTTTGGGACAGGGGGAATATGGCTACACCTTC.

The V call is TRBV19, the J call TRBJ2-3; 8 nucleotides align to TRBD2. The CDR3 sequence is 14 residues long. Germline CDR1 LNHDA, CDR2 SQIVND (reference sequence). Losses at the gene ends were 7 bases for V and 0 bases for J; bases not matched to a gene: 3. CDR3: CASMREVSTDTQYF. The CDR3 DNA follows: TGTGCCAGTATGCGGGAGGTAAGCACAGATACGCAGTATTTT.

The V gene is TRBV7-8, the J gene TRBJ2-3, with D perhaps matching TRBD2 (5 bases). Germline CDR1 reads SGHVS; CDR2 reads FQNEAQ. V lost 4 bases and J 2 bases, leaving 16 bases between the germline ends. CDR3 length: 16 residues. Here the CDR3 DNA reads TGTGCCAGCAGCTCGAAGGCGTGGGAGAACACAGATACGCAGTATTTT. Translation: CASSSKAWENTDTQYF.

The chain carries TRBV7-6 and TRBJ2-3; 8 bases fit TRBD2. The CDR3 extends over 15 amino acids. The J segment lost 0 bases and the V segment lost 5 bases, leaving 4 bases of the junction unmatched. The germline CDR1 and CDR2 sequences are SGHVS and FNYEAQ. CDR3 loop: CASSQTSASTDTQYF. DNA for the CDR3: TGTGCCAGCAGCCAGACTAGCGCCAGCACAGATACGCAGTATTTT.

The CDR3 coding sequence is TGTGCCAGCAGCTTGGGGACAGGCATGAACACTGAAGCTTTCTTT. Amino acid sequence: CASSLGTGMNTEAFF. The V call is TRBV7-9, the J call TRBJ1-1, with 8 bases lining up with TRBD1. CDR1 is SEHNR, CDR2 FQNEAQ, per germline (reference sequence). V lost 3 bases and J lost 0; bases outside the gene matches: 3. This CDR3 spans 15 amino acids. Drawing the rest from reference TRBV7-9 and TRBJ1-1, the complete variable domain is DTGVSQNPRHKITKRGQNVTFRCDPISEHNRLYWYRQTLGQGPEFLTYFQNEAQLEKSRLLSDRFSAERPKGSFSTLEIQRTEQGDSAMYLCASSLGTGMNTEAFFGQGTRLTVV.

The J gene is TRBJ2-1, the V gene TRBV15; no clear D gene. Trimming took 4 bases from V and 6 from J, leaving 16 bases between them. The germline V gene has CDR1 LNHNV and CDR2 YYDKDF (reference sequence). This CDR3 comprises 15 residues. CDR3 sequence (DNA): TGTGCCACCAGCACCGACAAATGGGTGGGCAATGAGCAGTTCTTC. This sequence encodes CATSTDKWVGNEQFF.

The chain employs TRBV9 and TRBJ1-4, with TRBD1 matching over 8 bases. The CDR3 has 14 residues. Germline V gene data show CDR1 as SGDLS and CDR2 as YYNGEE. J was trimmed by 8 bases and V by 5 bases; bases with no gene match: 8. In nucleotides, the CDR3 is TGTGCCAGCAGTGCGACAGGGGTTAGCGAAAAACTGTTTTTT. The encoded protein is CASSATGVSEKLFF. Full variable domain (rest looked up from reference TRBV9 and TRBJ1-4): DSGVTQTPKHLITATGQRVTLRCSPRSGDLSVYWYQQSLDQGLQFLIQYYNGEERAKGNILERFSAQQFPDLHSELNLSSLELGDSALYFCASSATGVSEKLFFGSGTQLSVL.

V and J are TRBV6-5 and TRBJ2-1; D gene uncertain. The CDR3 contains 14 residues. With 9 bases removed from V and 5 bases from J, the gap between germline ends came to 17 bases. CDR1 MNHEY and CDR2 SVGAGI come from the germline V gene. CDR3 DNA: TGTGCCAGTTCCCTCGGGTCACGCGACAATGAGCAGTTCTTC. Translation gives CASSLGSRDNEQFF.

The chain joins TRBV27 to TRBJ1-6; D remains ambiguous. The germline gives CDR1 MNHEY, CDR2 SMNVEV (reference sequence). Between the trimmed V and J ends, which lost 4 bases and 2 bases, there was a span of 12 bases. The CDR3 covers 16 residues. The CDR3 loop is CASSSSRGAYNSPLHF. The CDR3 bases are TGTGCCAGCAGTTCCTCCCGCGGGGCCTATAATTCACCCCTCCACTTT.

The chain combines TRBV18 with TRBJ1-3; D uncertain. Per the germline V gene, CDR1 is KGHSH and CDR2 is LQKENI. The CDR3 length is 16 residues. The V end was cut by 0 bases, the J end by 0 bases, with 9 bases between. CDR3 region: CASSPPNKHSGNTIYF. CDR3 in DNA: TGTGCCAGCTCACCACCGAACAAACACTCTGGAAACACCATATATTTT.

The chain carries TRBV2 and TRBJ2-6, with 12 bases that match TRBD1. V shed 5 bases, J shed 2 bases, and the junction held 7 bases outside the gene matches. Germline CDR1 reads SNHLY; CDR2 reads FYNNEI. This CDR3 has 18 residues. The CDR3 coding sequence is TGTGCCAGCAGTCTTTCGGGACAGGGGGCGACTGGGGCCAACGTCCTGACTTTC. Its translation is CASSLSGQGATGANVLTF.

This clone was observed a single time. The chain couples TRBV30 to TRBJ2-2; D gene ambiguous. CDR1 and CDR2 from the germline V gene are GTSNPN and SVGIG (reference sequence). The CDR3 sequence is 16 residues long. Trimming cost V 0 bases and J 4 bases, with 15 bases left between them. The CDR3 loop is CAWSVSRASVTGELFF. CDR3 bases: TGTGCCTGGAGTGTAAGCCGAGCCAGCGTCACCGGGGAGCTGTTTTTT.

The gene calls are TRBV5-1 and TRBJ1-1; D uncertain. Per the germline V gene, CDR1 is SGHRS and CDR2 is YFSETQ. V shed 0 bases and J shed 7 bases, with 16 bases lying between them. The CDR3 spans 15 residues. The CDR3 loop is CASSLAQGLDFEAFF. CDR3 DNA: TGCGCCAGCAGCTTGGCGCAAGGACTCGACTTTGAAGCTTTCTTT.

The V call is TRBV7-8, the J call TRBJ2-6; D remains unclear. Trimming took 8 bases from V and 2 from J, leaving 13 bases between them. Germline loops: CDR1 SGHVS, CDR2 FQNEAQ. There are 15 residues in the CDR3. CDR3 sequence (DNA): TGTGCCAGCGCCCTAGGTGTTACTGGGGCCAACGTCCTGACTTTC. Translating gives CASALGVTGANVLTF.

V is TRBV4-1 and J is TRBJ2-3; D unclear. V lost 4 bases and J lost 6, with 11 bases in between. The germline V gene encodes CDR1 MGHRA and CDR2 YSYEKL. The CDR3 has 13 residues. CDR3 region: CASSPPLLDTQYF. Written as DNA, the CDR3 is TGCGCCAGCAGCCCCCCATTACTTGATACGCAGTATTTT.